This T cell receptor (beta chain) was recovered during a study of shared clonotypes between healthy human individuals. On the study more broadly: Per donor, three plates held CD4 naive cells, three held CD4 memory, two held CD8 naive and one held CD8 memory.

Each sample came from a Caucasian adult donor living in Nashville, Tennessee. General study points: Researchers found naive subsets generally carried larger estimated richness than memory subsets.

Notes on this clone: Its antigen is still unknown. Within the sample, other DNA sequences also encode this same CDR3.

Repertoires were generated with immunoSEQ multiplex PCR, while TCRdb's copy carries only in-frame clones and drops some. The table records 2 million to 2.5 million clones, approximately 96% of them present only once. The CDR3 totals 12 residues. Germline assignment: CDR1 LNHNV and CDR2 YYDKDF (reference sequence). The V gene lost 1 base and the J gene lost 5 bases, with 3 bases spanning the gap. The sequencing input was naive CD4+ T cells sorted from blood. This sample's subset: CD45RA+ positively selected. The chain joins TRBV15 to TRBJ1-5; D not resolved. The TCR comes from a man between 18 and 35 years old in good health. The CDR3 sequence is CATSRGDQPQHF. The CDR3 nucleotides read TGTGCCACCAGCAGAGGGGATCAGCCCCAGCATTTT.